This entry lists 3 T cell receptor beta chains sequenced from one sample in a study of blood T cell repertoires in COVID-19. Assay: immunoSEQ multiplex PCR; the TCRdb copy retains only in-frame clones and omits some. The sample has more than 45,000 clones; over 75% are singletons. The sequenced sample was peripheral blood. Receptors were obtained from a man aged 65 to 79 with acute or convalescent COVID-19.

V is TRBV20-1 and J is TRBJ2-1, with 8 bases matching TRBD1. J was trimmed by 4 bases and V by 3 bases; bases with no gene match: 8. In germline, CDR1 is DFQATT, CDR2 SNEGSKA (reference sequence). The CDR3 sequence is 15 residues long. The CDR3 loop reads CSASLGQGAYNEQFF. CDR3 nucleotides: TGCAGTGCTAGTCTTGGCCAGGGGGCTTACAATGAGCAGTTCTTC.

A single count supports this clone. CDR3: CASSGTGGSYEQYV. The CDR3 DNA reads as TGTGCCTCGTCAGGGACAGGGGGCTCCTACGAGCAGTACGTC. The V gene is TRBV28, the J gene TRBJ2-7; 11 bases agree with TRBD1. Germline V gene data show CDR1 as MDHEN and CDR2 as SYDVKM. V dropped 11 bases and J dropped 0; count of bases not matched to a gene: 6. CDR3 length equals 14 residues.

The chain is built from TRBV11-2 and TRBJ1-1; 8 nucleotides match TRBD1. Germline loops: CDR1 SGHAT, CDR2 FQNNGV. The junction had 4 bases not matched to a gene; V was cut back by 3 bases and J by 4 bases. This CDR3 is 14 amino acids long. The CDR3 loop is CASSFNGQGTEAFF. Here the CDR3 DNA reads TGTGCCAGCAGCTTCAACGGACAGGGCACTGAAGCTTTCTTT.